This T cell receptor beta chain is drawn from a study of CD8 T cells in Susac syndrome. The CDR3 is 12 amino acids. The V segment lost 4 bases and the J segment 7 bases; nucleotides outside the gene matches: 4. Germline V gene data show CDR1 as SGHRS and CDR2 as YFSETQ. The authors reverse transcribed roughly 0.5 to 1 ug RNA with random hexamers. Across 54 Vbeta and 13 Jbeta, immunoSEQ multiplex PCR amplified TCR beta CDR3. TCRdb processed the immunoSEQ multiplex PCR reads anew with MiXCR; each CDR3 protein has one entry. The sample lists about 140,000 distinct CDR3 sequences, roughly 95% occurring once. Sequencing of TCR beta, carried out with a high-throughput approach, was applied to CD8+ and CD4+ T cells from the blood. Study-wide findings and caveats: CD4+ T cell repertoires in Susac syndrome lacked clonal expansion. The authors acknowledged that the study's TCR sequencing and HLA analysis involved relatively few individuals.

To note about this clonotype: Its matching antigen is unknown.

Material for sequencing was CD4+ T cells from PBMCs. This chain uses TRBV5-1 with TRBJ1-1, with 7 bases lining up with TRBD1. This TCR was sampled from a human donor with Susac syndrome. CDR3 DNA sequence: TGCGCCAGCAGCGGACGGGACAGTGAAGCTTTCTTT. Its translation is CASSGRDSEAFF.